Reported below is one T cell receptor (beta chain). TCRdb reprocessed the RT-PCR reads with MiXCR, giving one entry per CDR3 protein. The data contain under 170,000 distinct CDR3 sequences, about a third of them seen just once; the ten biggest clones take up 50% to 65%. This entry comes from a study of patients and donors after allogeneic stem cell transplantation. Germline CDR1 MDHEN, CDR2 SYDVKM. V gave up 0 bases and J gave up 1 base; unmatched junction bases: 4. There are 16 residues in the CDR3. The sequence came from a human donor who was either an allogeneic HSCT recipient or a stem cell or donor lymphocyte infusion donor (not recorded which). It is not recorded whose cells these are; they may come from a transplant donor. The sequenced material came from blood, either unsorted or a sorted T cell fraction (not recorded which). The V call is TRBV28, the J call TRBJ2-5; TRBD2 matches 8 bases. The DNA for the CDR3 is TGTGCCAGCAGTTTATGGGCTAGCGGGTCCCAAGAGACCCAGTACTTC. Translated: CASSLWASGSQETQYF.